This T cell receptor (beta chain) comes out of a study of shared clonotypes between healthy human individuals. Note on this clone: Its antigen is unidentified. Because the CDR3's place on the DNA is in doubt, the DNA is left out and the CDR3 is given as listed by TCRdb.

Study results and limitations: Sample collection involved blood only; tissue repertoires are likely different. The authors expected sequencing depth to affect clonotype sharing among donors.

Clones were sequenced by immunoSEQ multiplex PCR, and TCRdb holds only the in-frame ones, with some missing. The sample yields around 550,000 clones, around 96% seen once. The CDR3 has 16 amino acids, counting both end residues. Germline V gives CDR1 MNHEY, CDR2 SMNVEV (reference sequence). V usage is TRBV27 and J usage is TRBJ2-7. Material: naive CD4+ T cells sorted from blood. This sample's subset: CD45RA+ positively selected. The receptor's source is a woman between 25 and 40 years old in good health. The CDR3 reads CASSSSDLVHSYEQYF.